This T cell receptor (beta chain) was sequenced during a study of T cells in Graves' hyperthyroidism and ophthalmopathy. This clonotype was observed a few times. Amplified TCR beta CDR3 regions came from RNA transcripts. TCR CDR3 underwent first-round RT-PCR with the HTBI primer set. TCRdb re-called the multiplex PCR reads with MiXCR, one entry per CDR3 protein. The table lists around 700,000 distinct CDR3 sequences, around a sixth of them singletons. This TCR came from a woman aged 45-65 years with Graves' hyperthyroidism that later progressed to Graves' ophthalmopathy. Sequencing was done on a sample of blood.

As DNA, the CDR3 is TGCAGTGCGGGGGGATTGAACACTGAAGCTTTCTTT. This sequence encodes CSAGGLNTEAFF. The chain combines TRBV20-1 with TRBJ1-1; D may be TRBD1 (5 bases). The CDR3 has 12 residues. V lost 6 bases, J lost 0 bases, and 8 bases lay in between. Germline assignment: CDR1 DFQATT and CDR2 SNEGSKA (reference sequence).